The next 30 T cell receptor beta chains were all read from a single sample in a study of blood T cell repertoires in COVID-19. The protocol was immunoSEQ multiplex PCR, while the TCRdb copy is restricted to in-frame clones and leaves out a portion. This repertoire shows approximately 69,000 clones, around 87% found once; its top ten account for around 12%. The sample was peripheral blood. Receptors originate from a human donor in a cohort sampled during active COVID-19.

V gene TRBV6-5 combines with J gene TRBJ1-1, with 7 bases aligning to TRBD1. V was clipped by 4 bases and J by 1 base; unmatched bases: 3. Germline values: CDR1 MNHEY, CDR2 SVGAGI. There are 14 residues in the CDR3. CDR3 sequence reads: CASSFRTGNTEAFF. For the CDR3, the DNA is TGTGCCAGCAGTTTCCGGACAGGGAACACTGAAGCTTTCTTT.

The chain couples TRBV5-6 to TRBJ2-3; TRBD2 is a possible D gene (6 bases). Germline V CDR1 and CDR2: SGHDT, YYEEEE. The CDR3 length is 17 residues. Deletions cut 0 bases from V and 4 bases from J, with 18 bases between. The CDR3 DNA sequence: TGTGCCAGCAGCTTGGAAGGAGGGGCTCCGGCATCAGATACGCAGTATTTT. It translates to CASSLEGGAPASDTQYF.

This clone was detected only once. The chain uses TRBV6-2 or TRBV6-3 and TRBJ2-3; 8 bases fit TRBD2. V was clipped by 5 bases and J by 2 bases; unmatched bases: 12. The germline V gene encodes CDR1 MNHEY and CDR2 SVGEGT. The CDR3 extends over 17 amino acids. CDR3 nucleotide sequence: TGTGCCAGCAGTCCCGCACAATTCGGGGGGGCCACAGATACGCAGTATTTT. Its protein is CASSPAQFGGATDTQYF.

The chain carries TRBV7-2 and TRBJ2-3; D might be TRBD2 (6 bases). This CDR3 comprises 15 residues. With 5 bases removed from V and 2 bases from J, the gap between germline ends came to 14 bases. Germline values: CDR1 SGHTA, CDR2 FQGNSA. In DNA form, the CDR3 reads TGTGCCAGCAGCCGCGGCGGGGCGGACACAGATACGCAGTATTTT. This translates into CASSRGGADTDTQYF.

The V call is TRBV5-1, the J call TRBJ2-2; 8 bases fit TRBD1. With 4 bases clipped from V and 0 bases from J, the junction kept 5 bases outside the gene matches. CDR3 length equals 16 residues. Looked up from germline, CDR1 is SGHRS and CDR2 is YFSETQ. This CDR3 is CASSPWTGPNTGELFF. The CDR3 bases are TGCGCCAGCAGCCCATGGACAGGGCCGAACACCGGGGAGCTGTTTTTT.

This clone has just a few counts. The chain combines TRBV7-3 with TRBJ1-1, with TRBD1 matching over 7 bases. This CDR3 is built from 13 residues. Germline V gene sequence: CDR1 SGHTA, CDR2 FQGTGA. Losses at the gene ends were 4 bases for V and 4 bases for J; bases not matched to a gene: 3. CDR3 in DNA: TGTGCCAGCAGCTCACAGGGGTCCACTGAAGCTTTCTTT. This codes for CASSSQGSTEAFF.

This clone has more than one count but fewer than ten. The rearrangement joins TRBV5-4 to TRBJ1-2; TRBD1 matches 8 bases. This CDR3 is 13 amino acids long. Germline CDR1 and CDR2: SGHNT and YYREEE (reference sequence). Germline trimming cut 3 bases from V and 7 bases from J; bases unmatched to any gene: 5. CDR3 amino acids: CASSSTGTGGYTF. CDR3 nucleotides: TGTGCCAGCAGCTCAACCGGGACAGGTGGCTACACCTTC. Filled out from reference TRBV5-4 and TRBJ1-2, the complete variable domain reads ETGVTQSPTHLIKTRGQQVTLRCSSQSGHNTVSWYQQALGQGPQFIFQYYREEENGRGNFPPRFSGLQFPNYSSELNVNALELDDSALYLCASSSTGTGGYTFGSGTRLTVV.

This chain connects TRBV6-1 to TRBJ2-6; D may be TRBD2 (5 bases). Germline V gene data show CDR1 as MNHNS and CDR2 as SASEGT. V lost 1 base and J lost 2, with 12 bases in between. CDR3 length: 17 amino acids. The CDR3 here is CASSEVRGYTGANVLTF. The CDR3 DNA sequence: TGTGCCAGCAGTGAAGTGAGAGGGTACACTGGGGCCAACGTCCTGACTTTC.

This CDR3 is CASSQDRPPTGELFF. CDR3 DNA: TGTGCCAGCAGCCAGGACAGGCCCCCCACCGGGGAGCTGTTTTTT. The V call is TRBV5-4, the J call TRBJ2-2; TRBD1 matches at 7 bases. The CDR3 sequence is 15 residues long. Germline CDR1 SGHNT, CDR2 YYREEE (reference sequence). With 4 bases clipped from V and 4 bases from J, the junction kept 7 bases outside the gene matches.

CDR3 coding DNA: TGCGCCAGCAGCTTGGCTAGGGGAGGTGAAAAACTGTTTTTT. Encoded protein: CASSLARGGEKLFF. This sequence joins TRBV5-1 and TRBJ1-4; D perhaps matches TRBD1 (5 bases). This CDR3 has 14 amino acids. Between the trimmed V and J ends, which lost 0 bases and 7 bases, there was a span of 10 bases. The germline gives CDR1 SGHRS, CDR2 YFSETQ.

The chain couples TRBV9 to TRBJ1-3; D ambiguous. CDR3 length: 15 amino acids. Trimming left V 0 bases short and J 0 bases short, with 7 bases between. CDR1 is SGDLS, CDR2 YYNGEE, per germline. In nucleotides, the CDR3 is TGTGCCAGCAGCGTAGGACAAAGCTCTGGAAACACCATATATTTT. It is translated as CASSVGQSSGNTIYF.

The chain couples TRBV25-1 to TRBJ2-1; 12 nucleotides agree with TRBD2. Germline trimming cut 8 bases from V and 6 bases from J; bases unmatched to any gene: 8. Germline CDR1 reads MGHDK; CDR2 reads SYGVNS. The CDR3 length is 15 residues. The CDR3 sequence: CASAALAGGPNEQFF. The CDR3 DNA follows: TGTGCCAGCGCTGCCCTAGCGGGGGGGCCCAATGAGCAGTTCTTC.

The CDR3 spells CAWSAEGGGIFYEQYF. The CDR3 nucleotides read TGTGCCTGGAGCGCCGAAGGGGGAGGGATTTTTTACGAGCAGTACTTC. The V gene is TRBV30, the J gene TRBJ2-7; D is possibly TRBD2 (7 bases). This CDR3 has 16 amino acids. CDR1 is GTSNPN and CDR2 is SVGIG in the germline V gene (reference sequence). Trimming took 3 bases from V and 4 from J, leaving 22 bases between them.

As regards this clone: Different DNA sequences within this sample yield the same CDR3. The chain recombines TRBV5-1 with TRBJ1-3; 8 nucleotides line up with TRBD1. The CDR3 is made up of 16 amino acids. V trimming: 8 bases; J trimming: 0 bases; junction bases outside the gene matches: 10. Per germline, CDR1 SGHRS and CDR2 YFSETQ. CDR3 bases: TGCGCCAGTAGTCAGACAGGGGCCCACTCTGGAAACACCATATATTTT. This translates into CASSQTGAHSGNTIYF.

This chain links TRBV9 with TRBJ2-3; 10 positions match TRBD1. Per the germline V gene, CDR1 is SGDLS and CDR2 is YYNGEE. V dropped 4 bases and J dropped 1; count of bases not matched to a gene: 3. The CDR3 covers 15 residues. The CDR3 loop reads CASSLGQGRTDTQYF. The CDR3 bases are TGTGCCAGCAGCCTGGGACAGGGGCGCACAGATACGCAGTATTTT.

This clone turned up a few times. This sequence joins TRBV27 and TRBJ2-5; D is undetermined. The ends were cut back, 2 bases at V and 2 bases at J, with 6 bases in the middle. Germline lookup yields CDR1 MNHEY and CDR2 SMNVEV (reference sequence). The CDR3 has 13 amino acids. CDR3 sequence (DNA): TGTGCCAGCAGTTTAGCGGCACAAGAGACCCAGTACTTC. Translating it yields CASSLAAQETQYF.

This clone was picked up a small number of times. CDR3: CASTQGTRGNEQFF. Here the CDR3 DNA reads TGTGCCAGCACCCAGGGTACAAGGGGCAATGAGCAGTTCTTC. This chain links TRBV2 with TRBJ2-1, with D maybe TRBD1 (5 bases). Trimming pared 7 bases from V and 6 bases from J, leaving 16 bases between. The CDR3 runs to 14 residues. From germline, CDR1 is SNHLY and CDR2 FYNNEI.

The gene calls are TRBV4-1 and TRBJ1-1, with D maybe TRBD1 (6 bases). This CDR3 contains 15 residues. CDR1 is MGHRA and CDR2 is YSYEKL in the germline V gene. The ends were cut back, 0 bases at V and 3 bases at J, with 11 bases in the middle. CDR3 sequence reads: CASSQEGTRYTEAFF. In DNA, the CDR3 is TGCGCCAGCAGCCAAGAGGGGACACGGTACACTGAAGCTTTCTTT.

The genes are TRBV5-5 and TRBJ2-1, with D hard to call. Germline V lookup: CDR1 SGHKS, CDR2 YYEKEE (reference sequence). The CDR3 runs 12 residues. Trimming took off 2 bases at V and 5 bases at J, with 5 bases between the two ends. This CDR3 reads CASSFHNNEQFF. In nucleotides, the CDR3 is TGTGCCAGCAGCTTCCACAACAATGAGCAGTTCTTC.

This clone was picked up a small number of times. This chain uses TRBV7-8 with TRBJ2-3; 7 positions match TRBD1. The trim removed 3 bases at V and 7 bases at J, leaving 10 bases unmatched. CDR3 size: 15 residues. Per germline, CDR1 SGHVS and CDR2 FQNEAQ. The CDR3 bases are TGTGCCAGCAGCTTCGAACAGGGGACAGATAATACGCAGTATTTT. It translates to CASSFEQGTDNTQYF.

This chain uses TRBV30 with TRBJ1-5, with 11 positions matching TRBD1. CDR1 is GTSNPN and CDR2 is SVGIG in the germline V gene (reference sequence). The CDR3 is made up of 15 amino acids. Trimming took 2 bases from V and 6 from J; bases not matched to a gene: 6. Here the CDR3 reads CAWSPDRGLGQPQHF. The CDR3 region has the DNA TGTGCCTGGAGTCCGGACAGGGGGCTGGGTCAGCCCCAGCATTTT.

The V and J genes are TRBV19 and TRBJ2-5; no firm D call. V was clipped by 6 bases and J by 1 base, with 9 bases between them. CDR3 length: 13 residues. The germline V gene encodes CDR1 LNHDA and CDR2 SQIVND (reference sequence). Written as DNA, the CDR3 is TGTGCCAGTAGCCCGAGGCCCCAAGAGACCCAGTACTTC. It encodes CASSPRPQETQYF. Based on the CDR3 plus reference TRBV19 and TRBJ2-5, the full variable domain is DGGITQSPKYLFRKEGQNVTLSCEQNLNHDAMYWYRQDPGQGLRLIYYSQIVNDFQKGDIAEGYSVSREKKESFPLTVTSAQKNPTAFYLCASSPRPQETQYFGPGTRLLVL.

The chain employs TRBV9 and TRBJ2-1; 10 positions agree with TRBD2. Per germline, CDR1 SGDLS and CDR2 YYNGEE. V dropped 4 bases and J dropped 4; count of bases not matched to a gene: 8. The CDR3 has 16 residues. As DNA, the CDR3 is TGTGCCAGCAGCCAAAAAGCTAGCGGGGGTTACAATGAGCAGTTCTTC. Its translation is CASSQKASGGYNEQFF.

This clone came up once. The chain employs TRBV5-6 and TRBJ2-1, with a possible D match to TRBD2 (7 bases). Trimming stripped 3 bases from V and 9 bases from J, with 16 bases between. The CDR3 has 14 amino acids. Germline lookup yields CDR1 SGHDT and CDR2 YYEEEE. CDR3 nucleotide sequence: TGTGCCAGCAGCTATTGGCTCGGGGGGCGTGAGCAGTTCTTC. Protein: CASSYWLGGREQFF.

The CDR3 region is CASSHRYRVGTEAFF. The CDR3 bases are TGTGCCAGCAGCCACAGATACAGGGTGGGCACTGAAGCTTTCTTT. This chain joins TRBV3-1 (or the pseudogene TRBV3-2) and TRBJ1-1; D is perhaps TRBD1 (6 bases). Trimming stripped 3 bases from V and 4 bases from J, with 15 bases between. This CDR3 is 15 amino acids long. CDR1 is LGHDT and CDR2 is YNNKEL in the germline V gene (reference sequence).

This chain uses TRBV30 with TRBJ1-2, with a weak D call TRBD1 (5 bases). The CDR3 spans 15 residues. The germline V and J ends were trimmed by 6 bases and 4 bases, with 21 bases remaining between them. The germline V gene encodes CDR1 GTSNPN and CDR2 SVGIG (reference sequence). CDR3 sequence reads: CACSWGGGEGYGYTF. CDR3 in DNA: TGTGCCTGCTCTTGGGGGGGAGGCGAGGGCTATGGCTACACCTTC.

V usage is TRBV6-6 and J usage is TRBJ1-6, with a possible D match to TRBD1 (6 bases). Trimming shortened V by 5 bases and J by 6 bases, and 14 bases separated the two germline ends. Germline assignment: CDR1 MNHNY and CDR2 SVGAGI (reference sequence). The CDR3 totals 15 residues. The CDR3 protein is CASSQGMGPNSPLHF. The CDR3 nucleotides are TGTGCCAGCAGTCAGGGGATGGGGCCTAATTCACCCCTCCACTTT.

The V call is TRBV30, the J call TRBJ1-4; no clear D. Germline V gives CDR1 GTSNPN, CDR2 SVGIG (reference sequence). V was shortened by 0 bases and J by 6 bases, with 5 bases between the two germline ends. This CDR3 has 12 amino acids. The CDR3 nucleotides read TGTGCCTGGAGTGTACTCGATGAAAAACTGTTTTTT. It translates to CAWSVLDEKLFF.

This clone was found a few times. The chain carries TRBV7-6 and TRBJ1-3; D is uncertain. Per the germline V gene, CDR1 is SGHVS and CDR2 is FNYEAQ. Trimming left V 5 bases short and J 7 bases short, with 21 bases between. The CDR3 loop spans 16 amino acids. As DNA, the CDR3 is TGTGCCAGCAGCCCTCGACCGAGCGGGGTGGATAACACCATATATTTT. Its protein product is CASSPRPSGVDNTIYF.

The rearrangement uses TRBV5-4 and TRBJ1-2, with 9 bases matching TRBD1. The CDR3 covers 15 residues. The germline V gene has CDR1 SGHNT and CDR2 YYREEE (reference sequence). V lost 0 bases, J lost 4 bases, and 4 bases stayed unmatched. The CDR3 protein is CASSLGGQGSYGYTF. The CDR3 nucleotides read TGTGCCAGCAGCTTGGGTGGACAGGGGTCCTATGGCTACACCTTC.